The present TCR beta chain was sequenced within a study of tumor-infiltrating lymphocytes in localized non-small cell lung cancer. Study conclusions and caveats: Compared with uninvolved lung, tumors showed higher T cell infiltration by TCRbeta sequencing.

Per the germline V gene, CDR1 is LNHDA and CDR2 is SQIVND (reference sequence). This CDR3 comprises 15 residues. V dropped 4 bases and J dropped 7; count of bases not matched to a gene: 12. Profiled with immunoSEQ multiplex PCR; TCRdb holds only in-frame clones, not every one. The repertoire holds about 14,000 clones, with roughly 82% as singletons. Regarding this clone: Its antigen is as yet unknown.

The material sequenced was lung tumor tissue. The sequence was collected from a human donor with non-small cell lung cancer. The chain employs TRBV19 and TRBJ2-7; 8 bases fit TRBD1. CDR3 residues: CASSTLQGAGAEQYF. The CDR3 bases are TGTGCCAGTAGTACCCTCCAGGGGGCAGGAGCGGAGCAGTACTTC. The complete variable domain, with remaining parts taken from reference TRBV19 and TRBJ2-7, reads DGGITQSPKYLFRKEGQNVTLSCEQNLNHDAMYWYRQDPGQGLRLIYYSQIVNDFQKGDIAEGYSVSREKKESFPLTVTSAQKNPTAFYLCASSTLQGAGAEQYFGPGTRLTVT.